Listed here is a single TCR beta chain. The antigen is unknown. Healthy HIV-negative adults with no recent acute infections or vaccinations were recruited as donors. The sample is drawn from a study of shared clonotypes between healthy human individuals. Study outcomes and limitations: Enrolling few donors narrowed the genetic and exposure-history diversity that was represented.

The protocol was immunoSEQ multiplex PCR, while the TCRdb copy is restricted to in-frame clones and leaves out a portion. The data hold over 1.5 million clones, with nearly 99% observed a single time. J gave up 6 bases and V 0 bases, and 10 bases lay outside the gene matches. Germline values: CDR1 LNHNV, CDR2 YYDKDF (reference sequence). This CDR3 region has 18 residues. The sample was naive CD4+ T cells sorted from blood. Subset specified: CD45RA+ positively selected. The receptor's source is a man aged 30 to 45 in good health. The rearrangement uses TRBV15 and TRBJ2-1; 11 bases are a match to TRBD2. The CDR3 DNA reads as TGTGCCACCAGCAGAGACCTAGTAGCGGGAGGGGTTTTCAATGAGCAGTTCTTC. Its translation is CATSRDLVAGGVFNEQFF.